The 30 T cell receptor beta chains in this list originate from one sample, sequenced in a study of CD4 T cells in relation to SARS-CoV-2 and coronaviruses. The antigens for these receptors are not known. Clones were sequenced by immunoSEQ multiplex PCR, and TCRdb holds only the in-frame ones, with some missing. The profile shows 20,000 to 25,000 clones, around 76% of them singletons. CD4+ T cells from unexposed donors were obtained before the COVID-19 pandemic (2011-2018). Isolation of CD4+ T cells took place after about 9 days in culture. The sample consisted of CD4+ T cells from PBMCs, cultured in vitro. These receptors all stem from a human donor in good health.

DNA for the CDR3: TGTGCCACCAGCAGAGATTACGGGACAGGGAACACTGAAGCTTTCTTT. Translating it yields CATSRDYGTGNTEAFF. The chain is built from TRBV15 and TRBJ1-1, with 8 bases lining up with TRBD1. Germline V gene data show CDR1 as LNHNV and CDR2 as YYDKDF (reference sequence). The CDR3 length is 16 residues. V was pared by 0 bases and J by 1 base, with 4 bases of the junction left unmatched.

The V and J genes are TRBV29-1 and TRBJ1-1; tentative D call: TRBD1 (6 bases). V lost 7 bases and J lost 0, with 12 bases in between. This CDR3 region has 13 residues. Germline V lookup: CDR1 SQVTM, CDR2 ANQGSEA. The CDR3 coding sequence is TGCAGCGCCCCGGGACACCTGAACACTGAAGCTTTCTTT. It translates to CSAPGHLNTEAFF.

The chain recombines TRBV5-1 with TRBJ2-2; D is undetermined. Germline V lookup: CDR1 SGHRS, CDR2 YFSETQ. Trimming shortened V by 0 bases and J by 3 bases, and 6 bases separated the two germline ends. The CDR3 covers 14 residues. In DNA form, the CDR3 reads TGCGCCAGCAGCTTGGGGGCCGACACCGGGGAGCTGTTTTTT. This codes for CASSLGADTGELFF.

This sequence joins TRBV9 and TRBJ2-5; 11 nucleotides match TRBD2. This CDR3 has 14 residues. V lost 1 base and J lost 4; bases outside the gene matches: 0. From germline, CDR1 is SGDLS and CDR2 YYNGEE. The DNA of the CDR3 is TGTGCCAGCAGCGTAACTAGCGGGGGAGAGACCCAGTACTTC. As protein: CASSVTSGGETQYF. The variable domain in full, with the rest retrieved from reference TRBV9 and TRBJ2-5, is DSGVTQTPKHLITATGQRVTLRCSPRSGDLSVYWYQQSLDQGLQFLIQYYNGEERAKGNILERFSAQQFPDLHSELNLSSLELGDSALYFCASSVTSGGETQYFGPGTRLLVL.

The chain carries TRBV15 and TRBJ2-2, with 10 bases lining up with TRBD2. The germline CDR1 and CDR2 sequences are LNHNV and YYDKDF (reference sequence). V lost 0 bases, J lost 6 bases, and 10 bases stayed unmatched. The CDR3 runs to 18 residues. CDR3 residues: CATSRDLGGLAGAGELFF. CDR3 sequence (DNA): TGTGCCACCAGCAGAGATTTGGGGGGGCTAGCGGGAGCCGGGGAGCTGTTTTTT.

This chain joins TRBV3-1 (or the pseudogene TRBV3-2) and TRBJ2-1; unclear D gene. The CDR3 has 15 amino acids. Trimming left V 4 bases short and J 0 bases short, with 10 bases between. Germline CDR1 reads LGHDT; CDR2 reads YNNKEL (reference sequence). This CDR3 reads CASSLRQSSYNEQFF. In DNA form, the CDR3 reads TGTGCCAGCAGCCTTCGGCAGAGCTCCTACAATGAGCAGTTCTTC.

The sample holds a few counts of this clone. This chain links TRBV30 with TRBJ1-5; D is unclear. With 4 bases removed from V and 3 bases from J, the gap between germline ends came to 10 bases. Germline V lookup: CDR1 GTSNPN, CDR2 SVGIG (reference sequence). This CDR3 comprises 13 residues. The CDR3 DNA sequence: TGTGCCTGGAATTCGGACCCCAATCAGCCCCAGCATTTT. Its protein is CAWNSDPNQPQHF.

V is TRBV18 and J is TRBJ2-2; no definite D call. Trimming took 0 bases from V and 5 from J, leaving 16 bases between them. This CDR3 comprises 17 residues. The germline gives CDR1 KGHSH, CDR2 LQKENI. CDR3 sequence: CASSPPVSGTPTGELFF. The CDR3 nucleotides read TGTGCCAGCTCACCACCGGTTAGTGGCACCCCTACCGGGGAGCTGTTTTTT.

V is TRBV14 and J is TRBJ2-1, with D possibly being TRBD1 (6 bases). V was clipped by 3 bases and J by 11 bases, with 32 bases between them. CDR1 is SGHDN and CDR2 is FVKESK in the germline V gene. The CDR3 is 19 amino acids. The CDR3 spells CASSHTRMDSMGKLGQQFF. In nucleotides, the CDR3 is TGTGCCAGCAGCCATACCCGAATGGACAGTATGGGGAAGCTCGGTCAGCAGTTCTTC.

V gene TRBV7-8 combines with J gene TRBJ2-7, with D maybe TRBD2 (5 bases). The CDR3 loop spans 14 amino acids. Trimming pared 1 base from V and 0 bases from J, leaving 7 bases between. CDR1 is SGHVS and CDR2 is FQNEAQ in the germline V gene. CDR3 sequence reads: CASSLVASSYEQYF. The CDR3 nucleotides read TGTGCCAGCAGCTTAGTAGCGTCCTCCTACGAGCAGTACTTC.

The CDR3 DNA is TGTGCCAGCAGCCTCAGCACTGGAAACACCATATATTTT. Translated: CASSLSTGNTIYF. V and J are TRBV11-3 and TRBJ1-3; D not resolved. V lost 5 bases and J 2 bases, leaving 7 bases between the germline ends. The CDR3 runs to 13 residues. The germline CDR1 and CDR2 sequences are SGHNT and YENEEA.

The chain is built from TRBV19 and TRBJ2-2, with D perhaps given as TRBD1 or TRBD2 (5 bases each). Germline values: CDR1 LNHDA, CDR2 SQIVND (reference sequence). This CDR3 contains 14 residues. The V end lost 7 bases, the J end lost 5 bases, and 14 bases lay between the germline ends. CDR3 sequence: CASKAVEGTGELFF. CDR3 sequence (DNA): TGTGCCAGTAAGGCGGTCGAGGGGACCGGGGAGCTGTTTTTT.

This clone was counted between two and nine times. This chain connects TRBV11-2 to TRBJ2-7; D possibly corresponds to TRBD2 (6 bases). Germline assignment: CDR1 SGHAT and CDR2 FQNNGV. The V gene lost 1 base and the J gene lost 2 bases, with 9 bases spanning the gap. The CDR3 covers 14 residues. The CDR3 protein is CASSLVRGAYEQYF. CDR3 coding DNA: TGTGCCAGCAGCTTAGTGCGGGGAGCCTACGAGCAGTACTTC.

This clone was seen once. The rearrangement joins TRBV20-1 to TRBJ1-2; D unresolved. V was clipped by 0 bases and J by 7 bases, with 6 bases between them. From germline, CDR1 is DFQATT and CDR2 SNEGSKA (reference sequence). This CDR3 is 11 amino acids long. The CDR3: CSARDLGGYTF. CDR3 nucleotides: TGCAGTGCTAGAGATCTGGGTGGCTACACCTTC.

The chain joins TRBV6-2 or TRBV6-3 to TRBJ1-5; D gene ambiguous. The CDR3 is 14 amino acids. Germline V gene data show CDR1 as MNHEY and CDR2 as SVGEGT. V was shortened by 3 bases and J by 0 bases, with 6 bases between the two germline ends. CDR3 in amino acids: CASSYLDSNQPQHF. CDR3 coding DNA: TGTGCCAGCAGTTATTTGGATAGCAATCAGCCCCAGCATTTT.

In DNA, the CDR3 is TGTGCCTGGAGAGCCCACGACAGTCCGAACACTGAAGCTTTCTTT. Protein sequence: CAWRAHDSPNTEAFF. This sequence joins TRBV30 and TRBJ1-1, with D possibly being TRBD1 (5 bases). V lost 3 bases and J lost 1, with 15 bases in between. There are 15 residues in the CDR3. Germline V gene sequence: CDR1 GTSNPN, CDR2 SVGIG (reference sequence).

The chain carries TRBV11-2 and TRBJ2-7; D is unresolved. Trimming removed 1 base from V and 1 base from J, with 14 bases in between. CDR1 and CDR2 from the germline V gene are SGHAT and FQNNGV. The CDR3 spans 16 residues. The DNA for the CDR3 is TGTGCCAGCAGCTTAGGACCCGACGGCCGGTCCTACGAGCAGTACTTC. This gives the protein CASSLGPDGRSYEQYF.

This clone is categorized as medium-sized. The chain carries TRBV5-1 and TRBJ2-5; D uncertain. The V gene lost 3 bases and the J gene lost 4 bases, with 13 bases spanning the gap. This CDR3 has 14 amino acids. CDR1 and CDR2 (germline): SGHRS, YFSETQ. CDR3 nucleotides: TGCGCCAGCAGCTCGGGCCGCCGCCGAGAGACCCAGTACTTC. Amino acids: CASSSGRRRETQYF.

V usage is TRBV9 and J usage is TRBJ2-2, with TRBD1 as a possible D gene (6 bases). V was shortened by 0 bases and J by 7 bases, with 13 bases between the two germline ends. Germline-derived CDR1 and CDR2 are SGDLS and YYNGEE. This CDR3 region has 15 residues. This CDR3 is CASSVAAGVGGELFF. The CDR3 nucleotides are TGTGCCAGCAGCGTAGCGGCAGGGGTGGGCGGGGAGCTGTTTTTT.

The chain links TRBV21-1 to TRBJ1-1. TRBV21-1 corresponds to a pseudogene. The CDR3 is made up of 14 amino acids. CDR3 coding DNA: TGTGCCAGCAGCAAAAAAGGAGTCTGGATTGAAGCTTTCTTT. Protein product: CASSKKGVWIEAFF.

This clone was counted a single time. This chain uses TRBV19 with TRBJ2-7, with D possibly TRBD1 on 6 matching bases. Germline V lookup: CDR1 LNHDA, CDR2 SQIVND (reference sequence). Trimming took 5 bases from V and 1 from J, leaving 12 bases between them. The CDR3 loop spans 14 amino acids. CDR3 loop: CASSVRQESYEQYF. The CDR3 coding sequence is TGTGCCAGTAGTGTTCGACAGGAATCCTACGAGCAGTACTTC. Complete variable domain (other parts from reference TRBV19 and TRBJ2-7): DGGITQSPKYLFRKEGQNVTLSCEQNLNHDAMYWYRQDPGQGLRLIYYSQIVNDFQKGDIAEGYSVSREKKESFPLTVTSAQKNPTAFYLCASSVRQESYEQYFGPGTRLTVT.

This clone showed up just a few times. The chain recombines TRBV7-3 with TRBJ2-7; D possibly corresponds to TRBD1 (7 bases). Germline lookup yields CDR1 SGHTA and CDR2 FQGTGA. There are 15 residues in the CDR3. Trimming left V 5 bases short and J 2 bases short, with 16 bases between. The CDR3 protein is CASSPNAGQPYEQYF. Written as DNA, the CDR3 is TGTGCCAGCAGCCCCAACGCGGGACAGCCCTACGAGCAGTACTTC.

This sequence joins TRBV7-3 and TRBJ2-1; 12 bases fit TRBD2. The CDR3 contains 14 residues. V dropped 5 bases and J dropped 16; count of bases not matched to a gene: 12. Per germline, CDR1 SGHTA and CDR2 FQGTGA. In DNA, the CDR3 is TGTGCCAGCAGCCCGACCGCTAGCGGGAGGGCCTTCTTCTTC. Its translation is CASSPTASGRAFFF.

This clone was counted only a few times. This chain connects TRBV29-1 to TRBJ1-4; possibly TRBD1 for D (5 bases). CDR1 and CDR2 from the germline V gene are SQVTM and ANQGSEA. V was shortened by 7 bases and J by 8 bases, with 23 bases between the two germline ends. The CDR3 is 15 residues long. CDR3 DNA: TGCAGCGGTAGGGGAGGAGCGAGCGGAAGGGAAAAACTGTTTTTT. As protein: CSGRGGASGREKLFF. Full variable domain (rest looked up from reference TRBV29-1 and TRBJ1-4): SAVISQKPSRDICQRGTSLTIQCQVDSQVTMMFWYRQQPGQSLTLIATANQGSEATYESGFVIDKFPISRPNLTFSTLTVSNMSPEDSSIYLCSGRGGASGREKLFFGSGTQLSVL.

The chain joins TRBV9 to TRBJ1-3; 8 bases align to TRBD1. Germline V gene sequence: CDR1 SGDLS, CDR2 YYNGEE. J lost 4 bases, V lost 4 bases, and 7 bases had no gene match. The CDR3 is 15 amino acids. In DNA form, the CDR3 reads TGTGCCAGCAGCCCACTGGACAGGGCCGGAAACACCATATATTTT. This translates into CASSPLDRAGNTIYF. Variable domain in full (rest from reference TRBV9 and TRBJ1-3): DSGVTQTPKHLITATGQRVTLRCSPRSGDLSVYWYQQSLDQGLQFLIQYYNGEERAKGNILERFSAQQFPDLHSELNLSSLELGDSALYFCASSPLDRAGNTIYFGEGSWLTVV.

The chain has TRBV28 and TRBJ2-7; 9 bases are shared with TRBD2. Germline loops: CDR1 MDHEN, CDR2 SYDVKM. Trimming took 3 bases from V and 7 from J; bases not matched to a gene: 19. The CDR3 has 18 amino acids. CDR3 coding DNA: TGTGCCAGCAGTTTGGGGGGTGCGGGAGGGCCCCCTACTCGGGAGCAGTACTTC. Its protein product is CASSLGGAGGPPTREQYF.

The chain recombines TRBV3-1 (or the pseudogene TRBV3-2) with TRBJ2-3, with D perhaps matching TRBD1 (6 bases). CDR3 length: 16 amino acids. V dropped 1 base and J dropped 6 bases, with 17 bases sitting between them. In germline, CDR1 is LGHDT, CDR2 YNNKEL (reference sequence). The CDR3 region has the DNA TGTGCCAGCAGCCAAGGTTGGAGCGACCAGGGGGATACGCAGTATTTT. Its protein is CASSQGWSDQGDTQYF.

V is TRBV7-3 and J is TRBJ2-2; no reliable D call. The V gene's germline CDR1 is SGHTA and CDR2 FQGTGA. The CDR3 covers 12 residues. The V end was cut by 4 bases, the J end by 4 bases, with 4 bases between. Here the CDR3 reads CASSSSTGELFF. DNA for the CDR3: TGTGCCAGCAGCTCATCCACCGGGGAGCTGTTTTTT.

This chain connects TRBV24-1 to TRBJ2-1; 8 bases match TRBD2. CDR1 and CDR2 from the germline V gene are KGHDR and SFDVKD. Trimming removed 4 bases from V and 5 bases from J; junction bases left unmatched: 15. There are 18 residues in the CDR3. The DNA of the CDR3 is TGTGCCACCAGTGACCCAGTAGGACGGGGGGGTAGGCACAATGAGCAGTTCTTC. Translating gives CATSDPVGRGGRHNEQFF.

This sequence joins TRBV30 and TRBJ2-5; 8 bases match TRBD1. There are 13 residues in the CDR3. Germline CDR1 GTSNPN, CDR2 SVGIG (reference sequence). V shed 3 bases and J 4 bases; nucleotides not matched to a gene: 4. The CDR3 here is CAWRIRGPETQYF. CDR3 nucleotides: TGTGCCTGGAGAATCAGGGGGCCAGAGACCCAGTACTTC.